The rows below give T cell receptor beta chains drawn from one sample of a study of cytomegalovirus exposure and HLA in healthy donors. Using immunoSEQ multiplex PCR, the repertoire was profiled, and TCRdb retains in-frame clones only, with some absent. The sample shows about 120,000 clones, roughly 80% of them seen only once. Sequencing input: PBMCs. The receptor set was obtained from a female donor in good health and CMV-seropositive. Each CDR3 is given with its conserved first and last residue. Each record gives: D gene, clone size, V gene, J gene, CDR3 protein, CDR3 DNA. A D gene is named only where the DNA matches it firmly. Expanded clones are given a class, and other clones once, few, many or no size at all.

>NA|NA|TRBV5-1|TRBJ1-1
CASSYTGQSWGSTEAFF
TGCGCCAGCAGCTACACCGGACAGTCTTGGGGGTCCACTGAAGCTTTCTTT
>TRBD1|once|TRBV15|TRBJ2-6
CATSSPGGTGGISGANVLTF
TGTGCCACCAGCAGCCCGGGCGGGACAGGGGGTATCTCTGGGGCCAACGTCCTGACTTTC
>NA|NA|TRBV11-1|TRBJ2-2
CASSSSWANTGELFF
TGTGCCAGCAGCTCATCTTGGGCCAACACCGGGGAGCTGTTTTTT
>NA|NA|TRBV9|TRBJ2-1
CASSAIETYNEQFF
TGTGCCAGCAGCGCAATAGAAACCTACAATGAGCAGTTCTTC
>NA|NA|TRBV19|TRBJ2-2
CASSHRLGELFF
TGTGCCAGTAGTCACAGGTTAGGGGAGCTGTTTTTT
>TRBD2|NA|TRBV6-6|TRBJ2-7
CASSYGTSGVLYEQYF
TGTGCCAGCAGTTACGGGACTAGCGGGGTGCTCTACGAGCAGTACTTC
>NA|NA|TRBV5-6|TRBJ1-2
CASSAPQGKDYGYTF
TGTGCCAGCAGCGCGCCACAGGGAAAGGACTATGGCTACACCTTC
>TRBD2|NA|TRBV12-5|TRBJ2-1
CASGYGYERGGQAEQFF
TGTGCTAGTGGGTATGGTTATGAGCGGGGGGGTCAAGCAGAGCAGTTCTTC
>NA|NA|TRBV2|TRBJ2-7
CASSELTAYEQYF
TGTGCCAGCAGTGAACTAACAGCTTACGAGCAGTACTTC
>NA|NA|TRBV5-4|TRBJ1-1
CASRQPPPNTEAFF
TGTGCCAGCAGACAGCCCCCCCCGAACACTGAAGCTTTCTTT
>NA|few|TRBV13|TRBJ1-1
CASSQYSTEAFF
TGTGCCAGCAGCCAATACAGTACTGAAGCTTTCTTT
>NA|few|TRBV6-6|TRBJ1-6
CASSHSGYGNSPLHF
TGTGCCAGCAGCCACTCAGGGTATGGGAATTCACCCCTCCACTTT
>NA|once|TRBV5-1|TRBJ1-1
CASSDRGGVMNTEAFF
TGCGCCAGCAGCGATCGGGGGGGGGTGATGAACACTGAAGCTTTCTTT
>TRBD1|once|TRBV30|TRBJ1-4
CAWSAQGATNEKLFF
TGTGCCTGGAGCGCTCAGGGGGCAACTAATGAAAAACTGTTTTTT
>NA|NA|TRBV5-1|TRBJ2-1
CASSLLGGNNEQFF
TGCGCCAGCAGCTTGCTAGGAGGGAACAATGAGCAGTTCTTC
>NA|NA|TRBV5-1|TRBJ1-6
CASSLGTGNSPLHF
TGCGCCAGCAGCTTGGGCACGGGGAATTCACCCCTCCACTTT
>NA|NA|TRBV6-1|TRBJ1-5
CASSEQSSNQPQHF
TGTGCCAGCAGTGAACAGTCTAGCAATCAGCCCCAGCATTTT
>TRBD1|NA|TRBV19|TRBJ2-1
CASISNRGSYNEQFF
TGTGCCAGTATCTCTAACAGGGGCTCCTACAATGAGCAGTTCTTC
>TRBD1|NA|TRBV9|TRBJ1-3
CASSVTGGAGSGNTIYF
TGTGCCAGCAGCGTTACAGGGGGCGCAGGGTCCGGAAACACCATATATTTT
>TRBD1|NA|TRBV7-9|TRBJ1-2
CASSPRDREGGYTF
TGTGCCAGCAGCCCCCGGGACAGGGAGGGCGGCTACACCTTC
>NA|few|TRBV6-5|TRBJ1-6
CASSSGLYSPLHF
TGTGCCAGCAGCTCAGGGCTCTACTCACCCCTCCACTTT
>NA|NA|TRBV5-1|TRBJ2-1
CASSLGGRDHNEQFF
TGCGCCAGCAGCTTGGGAGGGCGGGACCACAATGAGCAGTTCTTC
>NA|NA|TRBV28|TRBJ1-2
CASMRTDYGYTF
TGTGCCAGCATGAGGACAGACTATGGCTACACCTTC
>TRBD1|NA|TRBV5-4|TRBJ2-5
CASSTGQRETQYF
TGTGCCAGCAGCACGGGACAGAGGGAGACCCAGTACTTC
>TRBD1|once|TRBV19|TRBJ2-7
CASSRPGQGYEQYF
TGTGCCAGTAGTCGACCGGGACAGGGCTACGAGCAGTACTTC
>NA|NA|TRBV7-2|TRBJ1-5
CASRQGYSNQPQHF
TGTGCCAGCCGGCAGGGGTATAGCAATCAGCCCCAGCATTTT
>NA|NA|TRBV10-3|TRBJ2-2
CAISERGAPTGELFF
TGTGCCATCAGTGAGCGGGGGGCGCCCACCGGGGAGCTGTTTTTT
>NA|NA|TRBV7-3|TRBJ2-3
CASSSTGSGRDTQYF
TGTGCCAGCAGCTCCACAGGGAGCGGTAGAGATACGCAGTATTTT
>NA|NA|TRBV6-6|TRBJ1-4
CASFYMGDGGEKLFF
TGTGCCAGCTTTTATATGGGCGACGGTGGCGAAAAACTGTTTTTT
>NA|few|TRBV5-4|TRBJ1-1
CASSLQGTAFF
TGTGCCAGCAGCTTGCAGGGAACGGCTTTCTTT
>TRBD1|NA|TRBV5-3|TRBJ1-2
CARSLPHRGRWPNYGYTF
TGTGCCAGAAGCTTACCTCACAGGGGGCGATGGCCTAACTATGGCTACACCTTC
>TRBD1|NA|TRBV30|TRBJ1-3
CAWSRDRENTIYF
TGTGCCTGGAGCCGGGACAGGGAAAACACCATATATTTT
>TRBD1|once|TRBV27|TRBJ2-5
CATTSTGGLGETQYF
TGTGCCACCACCTCGACAGGGGGCTTAGGCGAGACCCAGTACTTC
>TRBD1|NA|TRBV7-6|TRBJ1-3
CASSLEGAASSGNTIYF
TGTGCCAGCAGCTTAGAGGGGGCAGCTAGCTCTGGAAACACCATATATTTT
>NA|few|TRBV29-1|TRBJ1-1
CSVSEGLDTEAFF
TGCAGCGTGTCGGAGGGGTTGGACACTGAAGCTTTCTTT
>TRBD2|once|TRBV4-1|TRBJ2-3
CASSRSGGITDTQYF
TGCGCCAGCAGCCGTAGCGGGGGGATCACAGATACGCAGTATTTT
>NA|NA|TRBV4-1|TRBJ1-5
CASSRDGAGDQPQHF
TGCGCCAGCAGCCGCGATGGGGCAGGAGATCAGCCCCAGCATTTT
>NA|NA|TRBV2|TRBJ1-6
CASSERAASNSPLHF
TGTGCCAGCAGTGAGAGAGCTGCGAGTAATTCACCCCTCCACTTT
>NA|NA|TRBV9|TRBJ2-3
CASSPRLHSDTQYF
TGTGCCAGCAGCCCGCGGCTTCATTCCGATACGCAGTATTTT
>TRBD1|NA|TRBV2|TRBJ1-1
CASGRTGKNTEAFF
TGTGCCAGCGGACGGACAGGCAAGAACACTGAAGCTTTCTTT
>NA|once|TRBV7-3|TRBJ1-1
CASSLGGEAFF
TGTGCCAGCAGCTTAGGGGGCGAAGCTTTCTTT
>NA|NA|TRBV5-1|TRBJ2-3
CASSLADPRDTQYF
TGCGCCAGCAGCTTGGCGGATCCGCGGGATACGCAGTATTTT
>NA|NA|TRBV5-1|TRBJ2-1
CASSFPQNNEQFF
TGCGCCAGCAGCTTCCCACAGAACAATGAGCAGTTCTTC
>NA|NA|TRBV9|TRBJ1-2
CASSVDGDIYGYTF
TGTGCCAGCAGCGTAGATGGGGACATCTATGGCTACACCTTT